The rows below give T cell receptor beta chains drawn from one sample of a study of metastatic and nonmetastatic thyroid tumors. With MiXCR, TCRdb reprocessed the PCR reads. The sample lists almost 35,000 clones; 15% to 20% were seen once. Input material: blood. The receptors come from a female donor with papillary thyroid cancer or a benign thyroid nodule (not recorded which). Some clones in this sample may be carry-over from other donors' samples. Each CDR3 is given with its conserved first and last residue. Each record gives: V gene, J gene, D gene, clone size, CDR3 DNA, CDR3 protein. D genes are given only for firm matches. Clone size appears in some rows only: once, few, many, or a class for an expanded clone.

>TRBV30|TRBJ1-2|-|few
TGTGCCTGGTCCCGGGACGCACTTTATGGCTACACCTTC
CAWSRDALYGYTF
>TRBV12-3/TRBV12-4|TRBJ2-7|TRBD2|many
TGTGCCAGCAGTTTAGCTCTAGCGGGAGGGCCTTACGAGCAGTACTTC
CASSLALAGGPYEQYF
>TRBV5-1|TRBJ1-1|-|many
TGCGCCAGCAGCTTCGCTGGTGGGCACACTGAAGCTTTCTTT
CASSFAGGHTEAFF
>TRBV30|TRBJ2-5|-|many
TGTGCCTGGAGTTTTAAGGAGACCCAGTACTTC
CAWSFKETQYF
>TRBV27|TRBJ2-5|-|many
TGTGCCAGCAAATATCAAGGGGGAGGGACCCAGTACTTC
CASKYQGGGTQYF
>TRBV28|TRBJ1-2|TRBD1|many
TGTGCCAGCAGCCCCGCGACAGGGACAACTAACTATGGCTACACCTTC
CASSPATGTTNYGYTF
>TRBV27|TRBJ2-6|-|many
TGTGCCAGCAGTTGGGCAAACGGGGCCAACGTCCTGACTTTC
CASSWANGANVLTF
>TRBV10-3|TRBJ2-1|-|few
TGTGCCATTAGTGACGGACTTCTCAATGAGCAGTTCTTC
CAISDGLLNEQFF
>TRBV28|TRBJ2-1|TRBD2|many
TGTGCCAGCAGTTTCCCTTCGACTAGCGGGAGTCGTGGGGATGAGCAGTTCTTC
CASSFPSTSGSRGDEQFF
>TRBV24-1|TRBJ1-2|TRBD1|many
TGTGCCACCAGTGATACAGGGGTAGATGGCTACACCTTC
CATSDTGVDGYTF
>TRBV6-1|TRBJ1-5|-|many
TGTGCCAGCAGTATGACTGGGGCAGGCCAGCCCCAGCATTTT
CASSMTGAGQPQHF
>TRBV20-1|TRBJ2-7|-|-
TGCAGTGCTAGAGATGTACCGGGGGAGCAGTACTTC
CSARDVPGEQYF
>TRBV5-6|TRBJ2-7|TRBD2|many
TGTGCCAGCAGCCCCGGGACTAGCGGACTTTACGAGCAGTACTTC
CASSPGTSGLYEQYF
>TRBV30|TRBJ2-7|TRBD1|many
TGTGCCTGGAGGACAGGGGTGTTGTACGAGCAGTACTTC
CAWRTGVLYEQYF
>TRBV5-8|TRBJ1-5|-|-
TGTGTCAGCAGCCTGGGGGGCCGTTGGGATCAGCCCCAGCATTTT
CVSSLGGRWDQPQHF
>TRBV6-1|TRBJ2-7|TRBD1|many
TGTGCCAGCAGGAAACAGGGGAACGAGCAGTACTTC
CASRKQGNEQYF
>TRBV7-2|TRBJ1-3|-|once
TGTGCCAGCAGCTCGGCGTGGGATTCTGGAAACACCATATATTTT
CASSSAWDSGNTIYF
>TRBV11-2|TRBJ2-1|TRBD2|-
TGTGCCAGCAGCCCCCGGGGAGCGGGAGCTTTGCGTAATGAGCAGTTCTTC
CASSPRGAGALRNEQFF
>TRBV20-1|TRBJ2-7|TRBD1|-
TGCAGTGCTACTGCCGGAGGGACAGGCTCGTTCTCCTACGAGCAGTACTTC
CSATAGGTGSFSYEQYF
>TRBV10-1|TRBJ2-7|-|many
TGCGCCAGCAGCGGGGTGAACTCCTACGAGCAGTACTTC
CASSGVNSYEQYF
>TRBV5-5|TRBJ2-3|-|-
TGTGCCAGCAGCCGTGAGGGCGTGATACCAGATACTCAGTATTTT
CASSREGVIPDTQYF
>TRBV6-2/TRBV6-3|TRBJ2-1|-|few
TGTGCCAGCAGCCTAATGTATATCGGGGAGCGGGAGCAGTTCTTC
CASSLMYIGEREQFF
>TRBV28|TRBJ1-5|-|many
TGTGCCAGCAGTGCCCCAGCCCGATCGAAGCCCCAGCATTTT
CASSAPARSKPQHF
>TRBV12-3/TRBV12-4|TRBJ2-7|TRBD1|many
TGTGCCAGCAGTTCCGGACAGGGGGCCTCCTACGAGCAGTACTTC
CASSSGQGASYEQYF
>TRBV12-3/TRBV12-4|TRBJ2-5|-|many
TGTGCCAGCAGCCCAGGGCGGGAGACCCAGTACTTC
CASSPGRETQYF
>TRBV7-9|TRBJ2-7|TRBD1|many
TGTGCCAGCAGCGTGGGGACAGGGTTACACGAGCAGTACTTC
CASSVGTGLHEQYF